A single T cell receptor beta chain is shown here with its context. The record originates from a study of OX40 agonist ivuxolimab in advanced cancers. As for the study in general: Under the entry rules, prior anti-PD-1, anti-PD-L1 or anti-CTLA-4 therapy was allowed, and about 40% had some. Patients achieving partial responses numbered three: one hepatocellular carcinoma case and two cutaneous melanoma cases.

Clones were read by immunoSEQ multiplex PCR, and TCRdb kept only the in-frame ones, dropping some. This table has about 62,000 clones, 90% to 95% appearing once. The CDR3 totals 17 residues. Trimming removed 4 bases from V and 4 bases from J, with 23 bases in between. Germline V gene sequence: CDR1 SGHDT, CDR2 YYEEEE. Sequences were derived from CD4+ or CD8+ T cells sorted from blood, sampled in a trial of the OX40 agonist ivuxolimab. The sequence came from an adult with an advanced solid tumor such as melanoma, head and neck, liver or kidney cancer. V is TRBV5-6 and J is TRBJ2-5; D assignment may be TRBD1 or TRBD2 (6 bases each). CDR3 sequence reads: CASSPRVRGANGETQYF. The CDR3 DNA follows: TGTGCCAGCAGCCCCCGGGTTAGGGGGGCCAACGGAGAGACCCAGTACTTC.